Below, 7 T cell receptor beta chains from the same sample are listed, as sequenced in a study of blood T cell repertoires in COVID-19. Profiled with immunoSEQ multiplex PCR; TCRdb holds only in-frame clones, not every one. The data show 250,000 to 350,000 clones, roughly 90% seen once. Material for sequencing was PBMCs or T cells enriched from blood (not recorded which). The origin of the receptors is a woman aged 30 to 39 who had recovered from COVID-19.

The rearrangement joins TRBV6-2 or TRBV6-3 to TRBJ2-7; weak D call: TRBD2 (7 bases). This CDR3 spans 14 amino acids. CDR1 is MNHEY and CDR2 is SVGEGT in the germline V gene. V was pared by 2 bases and J by 4 bases, with 12 bases between. CDR3 amino acids: CASSYGGGAYEQYF. In DNA form, the CDR3 reads TGTGCCAGCAGTTACGGGGGGGGCGCGTACGAGCAGTACTTC.

The genes are TRBV4-2 and TRBJ2-1; 14 bases map to TRBD2. The CDR3 is 16 residues long. Germline trimming cut 4 bases from V and 9 bases from J; bases unmatched to any gene: 8. Germline V gene lookup returns CDR1 LGHNA and CDR2 YNFKEQ. CDR3 nucleotide sequence: TGTGCCAGCAGCCCTCGACTAGCGGGGGGGAGCGGTGAGCAGTTCTTC. Protein: CASSPRLAGGSGEQFF.

This chain connects TRBV28 to TRBJ2-5; 11 bases match TRBD2. This CDR3 region has 16 residues. Germline V gives CDR1 MDHEN, CDR2 SYDVKM. The V gene end was trimmed by 7 bases and the J gene end by 4 bases; junction bases not matched to a gene: 11. DNA of the CDR3: TGTGCCAGCACCCCGCCCACTAGCGGGAGTGGAGAGACCCAGTACTTC. Encoded protein: CASTPPTSGSGETQYF.

The rearrangement joins TRBV3-1 (or the pseudogene TRBV3-2) to TRBJ2-3; 15 bases match TRBD2. Trimming took 3 bases from V and 0 from J; bases not matched to a gene: 7. Per the germline V gene, CDR1 is LGHDT and CDR2 is YNNKEL (reference sequence). The CDR3 consists of 19 residues. This chain's CDR3 is CASSQSGTSGGPSTDTQYF. The DNA for the CDR3 is TGTGCCAGCAGCCAGAGCGGGACTAGCGGGGGGCCCAGCACAGATACGCAGTATTTT.

This clone showed up just once. V and J are TRBV28 and TRBJ1-5; tentatively, D is TRBD1 (6 bases). The V gene lost 6 bases and the J gene lost 0 bases, with 27 bases spanning the gap. CDR1 is MDHEN, CDR2 SYDVKM, per germline. This CDR3 has 20 amino acids. CDR3 sequence (DNA): TGTGCCAGCAGCCCACAGGGAGCTAAGTTAGGGGAGTATAGCAATCAGCCCCAGCATTTT. Translation gives CASSPQGAKLGEYSNQPQHF. The full variable domain, completed using reference TRBV28 and TRBJ1-5, is DVKVTQSSRYLVKRTGEKVFLECVQDMDHENMFWYRQDPGLGLRLIYFSYDVKMKEKGDIPEGYSVSREKKERFSLILESASTNQTSMYLCASSPQGAKLGEYSNQPQHFGDGTRLSIL.

The CDR3 DNA reads TGTGCCAGCAGTGACTCGATAGGGACAGGGGGAAATCAGCCCCAGCATTTT. Translation gives CASSDSIGTGGNQPQHF. The chain employs TRBV6-4 and TRBJ1-5, with TRBD1 matching 11 bases. The CDR3 sequence is 17 residues long. J gave up 4 bases and V 0 bases, and 5 bases lay outside the gene matches. Germline loops: CDR1 MRHNA, CDR2 SNTAGT.

The J gene is TRBJ2-5, the V gene TRBV7-3; possibly TRBD2 for D (5 bases). Germline assignment: CDR1 SGHTA and CDR2 FQGTGA. The V and J ends lost 5 bases and 5 bases respectively, with 18 bases between them. The CDR3 sequence is 15 residues long. CDR3 protein: CASSVYGRAWETQYF. DNA of the CDR3: TGTGCCAGCAGCGTGTATGGGAGAGCGTGGGAGACCCAGTACTTC.